Below are 5 T cell receptor beta chains sequenced from a single sample in a study of T-cell memory formation after mild COVID-19. TCRdb called the 5' RACE reads again in MiXCR, with one record for every CDR3 protein. The table lists tens of thousands of distinct CDR3 sequences, over 8.5% of them singletons. Source material: PBMCs or a T cell subset sorted from them (not recorded which). The receptor source for this set is an adult woman who had mild COVID-19 (a few samples of this study predate the infection). Cell type and time point are not known.

This clonotype was counted many times. At one boundary the junction diverges from the germline segment, which might be a read error. This chain uses TRBV7-7 with TRBJ2-5, with 7 nucleotides matching TRBD1. Germline V gene sequence: CDR1 SSHAT, CDR2 FNYEAQ (reference sequence). This CDR3 contains 13 residues. The CDR3 region has the DNA TGTGCTAGCAGTCGGGACAGACAAGAGACCCAGTACTTC. Translating it yields CASSRDRQETQYF.

This clonotype was counted at least ten times. The chain has TRBV6-6 and TRBJ2-7, with a weak D call TRBD2 (7 bases). This CDR3 region has 15 residues. V shed 6 bases and J shed 6 bases, with 21 bases lying between them. Germline assignment: CDR1 MNHNY and CDR2 SVGAGI (reference sequence). The CDR3 bases are TGTGCCAGCAGGGGGGCAAGCGGGACATCTGCCGAGCAGTACTTC. Residues: CASRGASGTSAEQYF.

The chain joins TRBV4-1 to TRBJ2-7, with D possibly being TRBD2 (5 bases). The CDR3 is 16 residues long. Germline loops: CDR1 MGHRA, CDR2 YSYEKL. The germline V and J ends were trimmed by 1 base and 3 bases, with 16 bases remaining between them. CDR3 in amino acids: CASSQGSGLVGYEQYF. In DNA form, the CDR3 reads TGCGCCAGCAGCCAAGGTTCGGGGTTAGTTGGCTACGAGCAGTACTTC.

This clonotype was found many times. This chain connects TRBV5-1 to TRBJ2-1; D possibly matches TRBD1 or TRBD2 (5 bases each). Germline loops: CDR1 SGHRS, CDR2 YFSETQ. This CDR3 has 14 residues. The germline V and J ends were trimmed by 5 bases and 4 bases, with 13 bases remaining between them. The CDR3, as DNA: TGCGCCAGCAGAGTGGGGGAGCGGTACAATGAGCAGTTCTTC. It yields the protein CASRVGERYNEQFF.

This clonotype appeared many times. V gene TRBV15 combines with J gene TRBJ2-5; D possibly corresponds to TRBD2 (6 bases). This CDR3 contains 15 residues. V was pared by 1 base and J by 2 bases, with 11 bases between. Germline CDR1 and CDR2: LNHNV and YYDKDF (reference sequence). In nucleotides, the CDR3 is TGTGCCACCAGCAGAGTTCGGGGAGGTCAAGAGACCCAGTACTTC. This sequence encodes CATSRVRGGQETQYF.